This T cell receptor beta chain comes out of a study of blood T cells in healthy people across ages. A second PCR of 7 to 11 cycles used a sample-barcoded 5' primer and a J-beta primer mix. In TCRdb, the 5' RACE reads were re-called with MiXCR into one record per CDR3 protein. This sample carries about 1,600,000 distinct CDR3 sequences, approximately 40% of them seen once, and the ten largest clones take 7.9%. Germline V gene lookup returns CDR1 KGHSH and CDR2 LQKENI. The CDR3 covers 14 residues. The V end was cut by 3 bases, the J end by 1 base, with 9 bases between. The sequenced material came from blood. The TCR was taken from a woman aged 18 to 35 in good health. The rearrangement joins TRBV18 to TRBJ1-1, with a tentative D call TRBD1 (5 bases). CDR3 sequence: CASSPGTTNTEAFF. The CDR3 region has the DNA TGTGCCAGCTCACCTGGGACTACGAACACTGAAGCTTTCTTT.